This TCR beta chain emerged from a study of cytomegalovirus exposure and HLA in healthy donors. Profiled with immunoSEQ multiplex PCR; TCRdb holds only in-frame clones, not every one. Of about 72,000 clones listed, about 95% are singletons. Among the 120 subjects of the validation cohort, separate from the roughly 670-subject first cohort, were the donors. The sequenced sample consisted of PBMCs. The TCR originated in a woman younger than 30 in good health and CMV-seropositive.

The CDR3 DNA reads TGTGCCTGGGCCGGGACAGGCTATGGCTACACCTTC. It is translated as CAWAGTGYGYTF. This chain joins TRBV30 and TRBJ1-2; 8 nucleotides line up with TRBD1. This CDR3 spans 12 amino acids. The germline V gene encodes CDR1 GTSNPN and CDR2 SVGIG (reference sequence). The trim removed 5 bases at V and 4 bases at J, leaving 3 bases unmatched.